What follows describes a single T cell receptor (beta chain). Its antigen is not identified. The germline CDR1 and CDR2 sequences are ENHRY and SYGVKD. The trim removed 4 bases at V and 2 bases at J, leaving 7 bases unmatched. This CDR3 is 16 amino acids long. This sample is drawn from a study of cytomegalovirus exposure and HLA in healthy donors. PCR was performed using 60 Vbeta and 13 Jbeta primers. Sequencing was performed with immunoSEQ multiplex PCR; in TCRdb, only in-frame clones are kept and a portion is missing. The sample has 170,000 or so clones, 84% seen once; the top ten hold roughly 5.2%. Points from the study as a whole: Researchers counted around 170 TCR beta chains as cytomegalovirus-associated. Some highly shared sequence variants likely arose as a pipeline artifact.

The source material was PBMCs. This receptor was identified in a man aged 18 to 35 in good health and CMV-seronegative. V and J are TRBV10-3 and TRBJ2-2, with 7 positions matching TRBD1. CDR3 nucleotides: TGTGCCATCAGTGTAGAGGGGGCGACAAACACCGGGGAGCTGTTTTTT. Translation: CAISVEGATNTGELFF.